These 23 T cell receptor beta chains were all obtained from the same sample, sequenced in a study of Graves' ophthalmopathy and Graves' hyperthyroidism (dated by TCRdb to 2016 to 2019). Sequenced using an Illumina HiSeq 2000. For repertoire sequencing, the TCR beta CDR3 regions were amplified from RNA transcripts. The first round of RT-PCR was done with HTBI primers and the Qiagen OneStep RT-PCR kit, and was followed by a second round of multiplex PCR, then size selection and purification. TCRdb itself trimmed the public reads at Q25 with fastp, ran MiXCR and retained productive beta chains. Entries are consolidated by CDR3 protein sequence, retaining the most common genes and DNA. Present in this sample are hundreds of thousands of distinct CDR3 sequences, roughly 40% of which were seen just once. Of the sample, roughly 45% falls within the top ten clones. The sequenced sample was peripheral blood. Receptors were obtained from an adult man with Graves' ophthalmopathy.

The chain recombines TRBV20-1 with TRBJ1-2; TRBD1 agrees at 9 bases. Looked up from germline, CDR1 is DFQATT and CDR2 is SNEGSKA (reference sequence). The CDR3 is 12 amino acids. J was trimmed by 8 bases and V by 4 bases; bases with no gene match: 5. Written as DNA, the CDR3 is TGCAGTGCTACCGGGACAGGGTTAGGCTACACCTTC. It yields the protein CSATGTGLGYTF.

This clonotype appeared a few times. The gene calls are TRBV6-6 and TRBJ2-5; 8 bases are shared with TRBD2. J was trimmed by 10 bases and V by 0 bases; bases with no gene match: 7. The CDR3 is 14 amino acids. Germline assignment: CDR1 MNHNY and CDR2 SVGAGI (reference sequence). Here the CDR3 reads CASSYSTSGRRQYF. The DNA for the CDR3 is TGTGCCAGCAGTTACTCAACTAGCGGAAGGCGCCAGTACTTC.

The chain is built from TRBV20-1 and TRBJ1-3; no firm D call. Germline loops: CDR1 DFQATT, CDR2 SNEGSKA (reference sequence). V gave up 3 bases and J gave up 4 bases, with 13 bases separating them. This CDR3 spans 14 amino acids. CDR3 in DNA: TGCAGTGCTAGGTTAGCAGATCTCGGAAACACCATATATTTT. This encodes CSARLADLGNTIYF.

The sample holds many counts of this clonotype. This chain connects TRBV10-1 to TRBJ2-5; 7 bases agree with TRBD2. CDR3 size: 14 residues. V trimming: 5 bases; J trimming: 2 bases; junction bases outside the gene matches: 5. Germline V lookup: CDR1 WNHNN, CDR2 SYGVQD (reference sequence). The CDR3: CASSPAGRQETQYF. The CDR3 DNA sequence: TGCGCCAGCAGTCCAGCGGGGAGACAAGAGACCCAGTACTTC.

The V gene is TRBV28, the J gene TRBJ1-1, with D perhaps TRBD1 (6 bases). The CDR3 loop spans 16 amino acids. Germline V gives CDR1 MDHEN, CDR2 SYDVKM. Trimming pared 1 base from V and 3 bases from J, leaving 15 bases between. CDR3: CASSLFVQGRDTEAFF. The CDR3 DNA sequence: TGTGCCAGCAGTTTATTCGTCCAGGGGAGGGACACTGAAGCTTTCTTT.

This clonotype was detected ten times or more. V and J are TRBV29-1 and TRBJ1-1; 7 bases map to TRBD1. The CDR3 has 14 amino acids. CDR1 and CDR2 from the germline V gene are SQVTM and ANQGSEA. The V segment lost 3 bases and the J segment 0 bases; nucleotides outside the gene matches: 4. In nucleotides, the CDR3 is TGCAGCGTTGAGGGACAGAACATGAACACTGAAGCTTTCTTT. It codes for CSVEGQNMNTEAFF.

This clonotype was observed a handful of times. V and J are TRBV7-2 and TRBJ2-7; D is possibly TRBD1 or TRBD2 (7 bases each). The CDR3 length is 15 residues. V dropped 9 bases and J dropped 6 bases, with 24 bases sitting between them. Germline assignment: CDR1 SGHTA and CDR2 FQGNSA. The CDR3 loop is CASVQGGGSGREQYF. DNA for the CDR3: TGTGCCAGTGTCCAGGGGGGGGGTTCTGGGCGCGAGCAGTACTTC.

The CDR3 protein is CASIPNPRNPKRGYTF. CDR3 nucleotides: TGTGCCAGCATCCCCAACCCAAGAAATCCCAAGAGAGGCTACACCTTC. The chain has TRBV9 and TRBJ1-2; D ambiguous. The CDR3 extends over 16 amino acids. Germline CDR1 is SGDLS and CDR2 is YYNGEE. The V end was cut by 6 bases, the J end by 8 bases, with 26 bases between.

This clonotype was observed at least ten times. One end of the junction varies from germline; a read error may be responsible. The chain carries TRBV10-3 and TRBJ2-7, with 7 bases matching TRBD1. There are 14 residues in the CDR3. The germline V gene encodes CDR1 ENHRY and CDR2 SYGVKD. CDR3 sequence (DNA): TGTGCCAGCAGTTACGGGACAGAACACTACGAGCAGTACTTC. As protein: CASSYGTEHYEQYF.

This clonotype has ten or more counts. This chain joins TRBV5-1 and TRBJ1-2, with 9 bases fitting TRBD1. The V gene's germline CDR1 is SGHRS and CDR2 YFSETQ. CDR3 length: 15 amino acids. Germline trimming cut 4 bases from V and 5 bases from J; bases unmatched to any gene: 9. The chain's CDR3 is CASSPPTGGGYGYTF. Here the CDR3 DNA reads TGCGCCAGCAGCCCGCCGACAGGGGGAGGATATGGCTACACCTTC.

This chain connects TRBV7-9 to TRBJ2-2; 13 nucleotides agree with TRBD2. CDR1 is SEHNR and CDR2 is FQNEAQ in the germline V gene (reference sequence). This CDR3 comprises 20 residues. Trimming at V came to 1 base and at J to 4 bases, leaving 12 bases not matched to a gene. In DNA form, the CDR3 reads TGTGCCAGCAGCTTAGACTTCTGGACTAGCGGGAGAGGGGTCACCGGGGAGCTGTTTTTT. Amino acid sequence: CASSLDFWTSGRGVTGELFF.

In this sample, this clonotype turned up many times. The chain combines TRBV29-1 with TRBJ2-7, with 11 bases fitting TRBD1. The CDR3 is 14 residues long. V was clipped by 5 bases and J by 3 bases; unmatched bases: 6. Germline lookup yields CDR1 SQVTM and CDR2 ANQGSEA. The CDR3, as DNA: TGCAGCGTTAGGGGACAGGGGGTAGTCTACGAGCAGTACTTC. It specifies CSVRGQGVVYEQYF.

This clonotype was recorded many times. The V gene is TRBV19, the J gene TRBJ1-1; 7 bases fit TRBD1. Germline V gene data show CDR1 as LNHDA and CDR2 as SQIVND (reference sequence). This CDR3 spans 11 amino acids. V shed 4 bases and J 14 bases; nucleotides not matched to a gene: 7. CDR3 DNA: TGTGCCAGTAGTAGACAGGGTTGGTCGTTCTTT. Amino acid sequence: CASSRQGWSFF.

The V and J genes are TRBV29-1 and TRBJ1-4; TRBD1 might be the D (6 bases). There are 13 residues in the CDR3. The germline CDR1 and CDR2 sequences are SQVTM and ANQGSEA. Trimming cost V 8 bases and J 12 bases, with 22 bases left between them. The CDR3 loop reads CSLWTEGPQELFF. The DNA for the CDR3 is TGCAGCTTATGGACAGAAGGACCTCAGGAACTGTTTTTT.

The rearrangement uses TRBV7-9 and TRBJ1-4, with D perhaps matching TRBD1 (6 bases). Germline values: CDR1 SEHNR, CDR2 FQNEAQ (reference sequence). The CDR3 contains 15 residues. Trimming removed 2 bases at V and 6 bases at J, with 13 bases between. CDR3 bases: TGTGCCAGCAGCTTAAACGGACAGAAGGATGAAAAACTGTTTTTT. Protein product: CASSLNGQKDEKLFF.

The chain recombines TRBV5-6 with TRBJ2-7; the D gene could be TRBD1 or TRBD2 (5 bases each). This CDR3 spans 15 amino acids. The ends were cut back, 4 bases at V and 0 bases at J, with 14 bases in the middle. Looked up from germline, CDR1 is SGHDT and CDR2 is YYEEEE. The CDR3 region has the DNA TGTGCCAGCAGCACCGGGGCAAAAATCTCCTACGAGCAGTACTTC. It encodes CASSTGAKISYEQYF.

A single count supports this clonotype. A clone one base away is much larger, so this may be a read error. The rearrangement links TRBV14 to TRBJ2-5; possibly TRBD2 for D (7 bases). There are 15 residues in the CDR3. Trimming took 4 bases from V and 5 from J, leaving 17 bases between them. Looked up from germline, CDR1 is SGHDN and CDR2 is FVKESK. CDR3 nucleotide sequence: TGTGCCAGCAGCCCCACCCGCGGGGGCAGGGAGACCCAGTACTTC. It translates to CASSPTRGGRETQYF.

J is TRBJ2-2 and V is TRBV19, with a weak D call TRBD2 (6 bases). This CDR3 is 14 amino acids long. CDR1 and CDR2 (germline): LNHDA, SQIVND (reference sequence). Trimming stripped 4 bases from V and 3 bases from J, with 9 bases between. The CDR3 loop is CASSRGTDTGELFF. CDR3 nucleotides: TGTGCCAGTAGTAGGGGGACTGACACCGGGGAGCTGTTTTTT.

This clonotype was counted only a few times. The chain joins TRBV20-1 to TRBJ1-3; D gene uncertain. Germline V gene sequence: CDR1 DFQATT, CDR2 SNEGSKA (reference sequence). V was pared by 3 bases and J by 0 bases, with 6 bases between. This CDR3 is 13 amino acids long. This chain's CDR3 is CSASGLSGNTIYF. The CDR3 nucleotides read TGCAGTGCTAGCGGCCTCTCTGGAAACACCATATATTTT.

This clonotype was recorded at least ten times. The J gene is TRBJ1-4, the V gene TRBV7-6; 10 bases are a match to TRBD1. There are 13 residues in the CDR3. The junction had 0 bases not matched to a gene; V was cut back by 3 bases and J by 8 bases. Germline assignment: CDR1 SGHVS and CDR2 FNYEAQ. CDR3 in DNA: TGTGCCAGCAGCTTGGACAGGGGGGAAAAACTGTTTTTT. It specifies CASSLDRGEKLFF.

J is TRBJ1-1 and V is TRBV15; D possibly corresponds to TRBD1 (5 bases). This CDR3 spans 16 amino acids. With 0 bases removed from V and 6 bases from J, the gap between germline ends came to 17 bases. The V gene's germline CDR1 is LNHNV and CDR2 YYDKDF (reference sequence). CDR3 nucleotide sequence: TGTGCCACCAGCAGAGATATGGGGCCCCGAAGGGCTGAAGCTTTCTTT. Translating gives CATSRDMGPRRAEAFF.

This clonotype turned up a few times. The CDR3 DNA follows: TGTGCCAGCTCAAACAAGTATCAGGCTTTCTTT. It yields the protein CASSNKYQAFF. The V call is TRBV18, the J call TRBJ1-1; D not certain. Trimming removed 5 bases at V and 11 bases at J, with 12 bases between. Germline-derived CDR1 and CDR2 are KGHSH and LQKENI. The CDR3 has 11 residues.

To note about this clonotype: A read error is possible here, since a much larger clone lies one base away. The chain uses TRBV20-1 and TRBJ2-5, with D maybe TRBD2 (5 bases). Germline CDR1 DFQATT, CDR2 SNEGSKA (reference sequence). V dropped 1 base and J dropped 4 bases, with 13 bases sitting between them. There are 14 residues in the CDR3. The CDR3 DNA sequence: TGCAGTGCTAGAGTCTGGGGAGCCTCAGAGACCCAGTACTTC. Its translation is CSARVWGASETQYF.